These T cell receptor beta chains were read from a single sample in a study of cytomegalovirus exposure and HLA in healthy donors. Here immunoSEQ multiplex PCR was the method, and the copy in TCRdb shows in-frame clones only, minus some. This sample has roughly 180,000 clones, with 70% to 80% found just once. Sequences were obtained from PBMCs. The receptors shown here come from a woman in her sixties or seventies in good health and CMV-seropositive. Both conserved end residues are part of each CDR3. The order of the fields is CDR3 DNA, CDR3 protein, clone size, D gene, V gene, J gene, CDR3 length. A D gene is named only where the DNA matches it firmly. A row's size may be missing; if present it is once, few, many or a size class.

DNA: TGTGCCAGCAGCCGACAGGGAAACTATGGCTACACCTTC; CDR3: CASSRQGNYGYTF; size: NA; D: TRBD1; V: TRBV7-2; J: TRBJ1-2; length: 13
DNA: TGTGCCAGCAGCCATAAATTGTACGAGCAGTACTTC; CDR3: CASSHKLYEQYF; size: NA; D: NA; V: TRBV6-1; J: TRBJ2-7; length: 12
DNA: TGTGCCAGCAGCGTAGGGAGCGGGACTAATACGCAGTATTTT; CDR3: CASSVGSGTNTQYF; size: NA; D: TRBD2; V: TRBV9; J: TRBJ2-3; length: 14
DNA: TGTGCCAGCAGCCGAGGGACAGGGGTGTTTTCTGGAAACACCATATATTTT; CDR3: CASSRGTGVFSGNTIYF; size: NA; D: TRBD1; V: TRBV7-9; J: TRBJ1-3; length: 17
DNA: TGTGCCTGGAGTTTGTCAGGGAAACGCGAGCAGTACTTC; CDR3: CAWSLSGKREQYF; size: few; D: NA; V: TRBV30; J: TRBJ2-7; length: 13
DNA: TGCGCCAGCAGCTTGGATCCGGGGAGGAATGAGCAGTTCTTC; CDR3: CASSLDPGRNEQFF; size: NA; D: NA; V: TRBV5-1; J: TRBJ2-1; length: 14
DNA: TGTGCCATCAGGCCCCCCAGTACAGATACGCAGTATTTT; CDR3: CAIRPPSTDTQYF; size: NA; D: NA; V: TRBV10-3; J: TRBJ2-3; length: 13
DNA: TGTGCCAGCAGCTTAATCGGCGGGGGGGCGAATGAGCAGTTCTTC; CDR3: CASSLIGGGANEQFF; size: NA; D: TRBD2; V: TRBV7-2; J: TRBJ2-1; length: 15
DNA: TGTGCCAGCAGCCGGCTGGCTGGGGCCAACGGCCTGACTTTC; CDR3: CASSRLAGANGLTF; size: NA; D: NA; V: TRBV6-4; J: TRBJ2-6; length: 14
DNA: TGTGCCAGCAGTCCCCTAGCGAGCACAGATACGCAGTATTTT; CDR3: CASSPLASTDTQYF; size: NA; D: NA; V: TRBV2; J: TRBJ2-3; length: 14
DNA: TGTGCCTGGACAGGGGCCGGCGAAAAACTGTTTTTT; CDR3: CAWTGAGEKLFF; size: NA; D: NA; V: TRBV30; J: TRBJ1-4; length: 12
DNA: TGTGCCAGTAGTATAGTCCCGACAGCCTACGAGCAGTACTTC; CDR3: CASSIVPTAYEQYF; size: NA; D: NA; V: TRBV19; J: TRBJ2-7; length: 14
DNA: TGTGCCAGCAGCGAAACCTCACAGGGTAGGCGAGAAAAACTGTTTTTT; CDR3: CASSETSQGRREKLFF; size: NA; D: NA; V: TRBV28; J: TRBJ1-4; length: 16
DNA: TGTGCCAGCAGTCTCTGGACGGGAGAGGAGACCCAGTACTTC; CDR3: CASSLWTGEETQYF; size: NA; D: NA; V: TRBV27; J: TRBJ2-5; length: 14
DNA: TGTGCCAGCAGTTTCGGGCTAGCGGACACAGATACGCAGTATTTT; CDR3: CASSFGLADTDTQYF; size: NA; D: TRBD2; V: TRBV7-9; J: TRBJ2-3; length: 15
DNA: TGCGCCAGCAGCTTCCCTAGCGGGGCCTACAATGAGCAGTTCTTC; CDR3: CASSFPSGAYNEQFF; size: NA; D: TRBD2; V: TRBV5-1; J: TRBJ2-1; length: 15
DNA: TGTGCCAGCAGCAAAACAGTGTCAGGGGAGGGTTACGAGCAGTACTTC; CDR3: CASSKTVSGEGYEQYF; size: NA; D: NA; V: TRBV21-1; J: TRBJ2-7; length: 16
DNA: TGCGCCAGCAGCTTCGGAGATTCAGCTTACGAGCAGTACTTC; CDR3: CASSFGDSAYEQYF; size: NA; D: NA; V: TRBV5-1; J: TRBJ2-7; length: 14
DNA: TGTGCCAGCAGTGCGGGGGGAAATGAGCAGTTCTTC; CDR3: CASSAGGNEQFF; size: NA; D: TRBD2; V: TRBV2; J: TRBJ2-1; length: 12
DNA: TGTGCCAGCACCTCGGACAGGGATGCCGTGTATGAGCAGTTCTTC; CDR3: CASTSDRDAVYEQFF; size: NA; D: TRBD1; V: TRBV5-4; J: TRBJ2-1; length: 15
DNA: TGTGCCAGCAGTTACGAGGGCGGGGGTAATTCACCCCTCCACTTT; CDR3: CASSYEGGGNSPLHF; size: once; D: NA; V: TRBV6-5; J: TRBJ1-6; length: 15
DNA: TGCAGTGCTAGAGCGGACATTCAGTACTTC; CDR3: CSARADIQYF; size: NA; D: NA; V: TRBV20-1; J: TRBJ2-4; length: 10
DNA: TGCAGTGCTACCGACAGGGGGCGTCAGTACTTC; CDR3: CSATDRGRQYF; size: NA; D: TRBD1; V: TRBV20-1; J: TRBJ2-4; length: 11
DNA: TGTGCCAGCAGCCCCCCTGGGGGGGGGAATCAGCCCCAGCATTTT; CDR3: CASSPPGGGNQPQHF; size: few; D: NA; V: TRBV2; J: TRBJ1-5; length: 15
DNA: TGTGCCAGCAGCTTGGGGTCGAGGGGGTACGAGCAGTACTTC; CDR3: CASSLGSRGYEQYF; size: NA; D: NA; V: TRBV11-3; J: TRBJ2-7; length: 14
DNA: TGTGCCAGCAGCCGGGACAGGACGCTAGCCAAAAACATTCAGTACTTC; CDR3: CASSRDRTLAKNIQYF; size: few; D: TRBD1; V: TRBV28; J: TRBJ2-4; length: 16
DNA: TGCGCCAGCAGACCCATACCAGGGGGCAGTGGCACTGAAGCTTTCTTT; CDR3: CASRPIPGGSGTEAFF; size: NA; D: TRBD1; V: TRBV5-1; J: TRBJ1-1; length: 16
DNA: TGTGCCTGGAAACCCATGACAGGGAGGAATGAAAAACTGTTTTTT; CDR3: CAWKPMTGRNEKLFF; size: NA; D: TRBD1; V: TRBV30; J: TRBJ1-4; length: 15
DNA: TGTGCCAGCAGCTTGGACAGGATAGGCACCATATATTTT; CDR3: CASSLDRIGTIYF; size: NA; D: NA; V: TRBV5-4; J: TRBJ1-3; length: 13
DNA: TGTGCCAGCAGCTTAGCCCGTCCGCCGGGGGAGGACACCGGGGAGCTGTTTTTT; CDR3: CASSLARPPGEDTGELFF; size: NA; D: NA; V: TRBV11-3; J: TRBJ2-2; length: 18
DNA: TGTGCCAGCACCCTTGGAGGGACAGGGGGCTCGTTAGGCTACACCTTC; CDR3: CASTLGGTGGSLGYTF; size: NA; D: TRBD1; V: TRBV28; J: TRBJ1-2; length: 16
DNA: TGTGCCAGCAGTACAGGGGGCTCGGGAAACATTCAGTACTTC; CDR3: CASSTGGSGNIQYF; size: NA; D: TRBD1; V: TRBV6-1; J: TRBJ2-4; length: 14
DNA: TGTGCCACCAGCAGAACGGGAGGGACTTACGAGCAGTACTTC; CDR3: CATSRTGGTYEQYF; size: NA; D: TRBD2; V: TRBV15; J: TRBJ2-7; length: 14
DNA: TGTGCCAGCAGCTTGGATAGCGAAGAGACCCAGTACTTC; CDR3: CASSLDSEETQYF; size: NA; D: NA; V: TRBV5-4; J: TRBJ2-5; length: 13
DNA: TGTGCCAGCAGCGTACGGACAGGGGGTGGTGAGCAGTACTTC; CDR3: CASSVRTGGGEQYF; size: once; D: TRBD1; V: TRBV7-2; J: TRBJ2-7; length: 14
DNA: TGTGCCAGCAGCGCATCTTGTCCCCACAGATACAATCAGCCCCAGCATTTT; CDR3: CASSASCPHRYNQPQHF; size: NA; D: NA; V: TRBV21-1; J: TRBJ1-5; length: 17
DNA: TGTGCCAGCAGCCCCCGGGGGCAAGAGACCCAGTACTTC; CDR3: CASSPRGQETQYF; size: NA; D: NA; V: TRBV9; J: TRBJ2-5; length: 13
DNA: TGTGCCAGCAGTTTATGGGAGCGGGGGGGCGGCGAGCAGTACTTC; CDR3: CASSLWERGGGEQYF; size: NA; D: TRBD2; V: TRBV28; J: TRBJ2-7; length: 15
DNA: TGTGCCAGCAGTTACACAGATACGCAGTATTTT; CDR3: CASSYTDTQYF; size: NA; D: NA; V: TRBV14; J: TRBJ2-3; length: 11
DNA: TGTGCCAGCAGCGTGACAGGGAACACCGGGGAGCTGTTTTTT; CDR3: CASSVTGNTGELFF; size: NA; D: NA; V: TRBV7-3; J: TRBJ2-2; length: 14
DNA: TGTGCCAGCAGTTTCACCAGGGCGAGCACTGAAGCTTTCTTT; CDR3: CASSFTRASTEAFF; size: NA; D: NA; V: TRBV28; J: TRBJ1-1; length: 14
DNA: TGTGCCAGCAGCTATCTCGTAGCGGATACGCAGTATTTT; CDR3: CASSYLVADTQYF; size: NA; D: NA; V: TRBV7-2; J: TRBJ2-3; length: 13
DNA: TGCGCCAGCAGCTTGTATGGCGGGGCCAACACCGGGGAGCTGTTTTTT; CDR3: CASSLYGGANTGELFF; size: NA; D: NA; V: TRBV5-1; J: TRBJ2-2; length: 16
DNA: TGTGCCAGCAGTTTGACTCTCTTGAGGGAAAAACTGTTTTTT; CDR3: CASSLTLLREKLFF; size: few; D: NA; V: TRBV6-5; J: TRBJ1-4; length: 14
DNA: TGTGCCAGCAGCTTGCAGGTCTCCTACAATGAGCAGTTCTTC; CDR3: CASSLQVSYNEQFF; size: NA; D: NA; V: TRBV5-8; J: TRBJ2-1; length: 14
DNA: TGTGCCCGCACAGGGCCCGGGAGCTATGGCTACACCTTC; CDR3: CARTGPGSYGYTF; size: NA; D: NA; V: TRBV2; J: TRBJ1-2; length: 13
DNA: TGTGCCAGCAGTAACCCTATGAGTGGGGCCAACGTCCTGACTTTC; CDR3: CASSNPMSGANVLTF; size: once; D: NA; V: TRBV28; J: TRBJ2-6; length: 15
DNA: TGTGCCAGCAGTTACTCGCAGGGGGCCAACTACGAGCAGTACTTC; CDR3: CASSYSQGANYEQYF; size: few; D: TRBD1; V: TRBV6-5; J: TRBJ2-7; length: 15
DNA: TGTGCCAGCAGCCAAGTCGCCCACTCCGACGAGCAGTACTTC; CDR3: CASSQVAHSDEQYF; size: NA; D: NA; V: TRBV4-2; J: TRBJ2-7; length: 14
DNA: TGTGCCAGCAGCAGTGCCTACGAGCAGTACTTC; CDR3: CASSSAYEQYF; size: NA; D: NA; V: TRBV28; J: TRBJ2-7; length: 11
DNA: TGTGCCAGCAGCGCTGTTAGGGGATACAATGAGCAGTTCTTC; CDR3: CASSAVRGYNEQFF; size: NA; D: NA; V: TRBV11-2; J: TRBJ2-1; length: 14
DNA: TGTGCAAGTCGCTTAGCGGGAATGTGGGAGGGCTGGGGCAATCAGCCCCAGCATTTT; CDR3: CASRLAGMWEGWGNQPQHF; size: NA; D: NA; V: TRBV12-2; J: TRBJ1-5; length: 19
DNA: TGTGCCAGCAGTTTCCGGTCTGGAGCTGGAAACACCATATATTTT; CDR3: CASSFRSGAGNTIYF; size: once; D: NA; V: TRBV6-5; J: TRBJ1-3; length: 15